This TCR beta chain was recovered during a study of Ad26.COV2.S vaccination and SARS-CoV-2 variants (dated by TCRdb to the early 2020s). Study-wide context: Vaccine-arm donors were drawn from COV1001, a multicentre, randomized, double-blind, placebo-controlled phase I-IIa trial of Ad26.COV2.S in healthy adults. Ad26.COV2.S was given intramuscularly at 5x10^10 or 1x10^11 viral particles, as a single shot or as two shots 56 days apart. TCRbeta repertoire sequencing served as the tool for gauging how specific and how broad the SARS-CoV-2-reactive T cell receptors were following Ad26.COV2.S vaccination. A total of approximately 30 samples were included in the TCR-sequenced set, comprising around 19 Ad26.COV2.S vaccine recipients, 5 placebo recipients and 8 SARS-CoV-2 convalescent individuals. Participants in the trial were split at random into five groups of five each, receiving low-dose or high-dose Ad26.COV2.S once or twice, or else placebo on both occasions. Investigators did not know the trial group allocation while performing experiments and assessing outcomes. The investigation overall reported the following: Vaccine and placebo recipients had similar non-spike TCR breadth, a finding consistent with the vaccine containing only spike. The study was not powered to compare responses between vaccine doses or regimens. After vaccination, substantial breadth of spike-specific CD8+ and CD4+ T cell responses was reported. The authors noted that the TCR breadth and depth analyses may have underestimated total T cell responses. Ad26.COV2.S recipients had higher spike-specific TCR breadth than placebo recipients (P = 0.0014).

Ends trimmed: V by 2 bases, J by 5 bases; bases unmatched to a gene: 10. From its cysteine to its phenylalanine, the CDR3 spans 16 amino acids. Solely the CDR3 DNA is kept, with 48 bases framed from the first base. From the germline V gene, CDR1 is KGHSH and CDR2 is LQKENI. TCRbeta CDR3 regions were sequenced with the immunoSEQ Assay. After extraction, genomic DNA underwent amplification by bias-controlled multiplex PCR, followed by high-throughput sequencing. The study's own analysis went as follows. To quantify the absolute abundance of every unique TCRbeta CDR3 region, sequences were collapsed and filtered. T cell fraction was estimated by normalizing TCRbeta template counts to usable DNA, which was measured by amplifying reference genes present in all nucleated cells. Repertoire TCRs were annotated as SARS-CoV-2-specific when V gene, CDR3 amino acid sequence and J gene were exactly matched to a known reactive TCR set. MIRA supplied the reference SARS-CoV-2 TCR set, which was filtered for enrichment in COVID-19-positive ImmuneCODE repertoires so that public or cross-reactive TCRs were removed. Using the MIRA antigens, annotated TCRs were further analysed by specific ORF or by position within an ORF. Depth was the summed frequency of annotated unique rearrangements, while breadth was defined as annotated unique rearrangements over total unique productive rearrangements. Group comparisons of TCR breadth used two-sided Wilcoxon rank-sum tests. The immuneACCESS repertoire file appears here via TCRdb, limited to in-frame rearrangements. These files lack a portion of the clones; in checked studies, under half of the deficit traces to unresolved V genes, and the cause of the others is not known. The V and J calls and the clone size are those of that table, but D and trimming were determined from the DNA. The table for this sample lists 400,000 to 500,000 clones; 89% of them were counted only once. Jointly, the top ten make up 2.5% of the sample.

Read against the paper, the sample's treatment or condition label means: roughly 19 received Ad26.COV2.S at low or high dose, single or two shots; a few received placebo; per-sample allocation not given. For vaccine and placebo recipients, the sequenced repertoires came from samples collected on day 63 after the first injection. In Cohort 1b, roughly 25 adults aged 18-55 years were enrolled at a single site in Boston, USA, between 29 July and 7 August 2020. As a vaccine, Ad26.COV2.S was a replication-incompetent adenovirus type 26 vector that expressed a prefusion-stabilized SARS-CoV-2 spike protein derived from the original Wuhan strain. For this clone: Its target antigen remains unknown. Base quality data are lacking; no much larger clone is found one base away.

The sequence derives from a person between 18 and 60 years old who received the Ad26.COV2.S COVID-19 vaccine or a placebo. The sequencing here drew on peripheral blood, taken in a trial of Ad26.COV2.S vaccine versus placebo. This receptor chain uses TRBV18 and TRBJ2-5, with TRBD2 identical over 8 junction bases. The CDR3 loop reads CASSPDEREITETQYF. The nucleotides read TGTGCCAGCTCACCAGATGAGCGGGAGATAACGGAGACCCAGTACTTC.